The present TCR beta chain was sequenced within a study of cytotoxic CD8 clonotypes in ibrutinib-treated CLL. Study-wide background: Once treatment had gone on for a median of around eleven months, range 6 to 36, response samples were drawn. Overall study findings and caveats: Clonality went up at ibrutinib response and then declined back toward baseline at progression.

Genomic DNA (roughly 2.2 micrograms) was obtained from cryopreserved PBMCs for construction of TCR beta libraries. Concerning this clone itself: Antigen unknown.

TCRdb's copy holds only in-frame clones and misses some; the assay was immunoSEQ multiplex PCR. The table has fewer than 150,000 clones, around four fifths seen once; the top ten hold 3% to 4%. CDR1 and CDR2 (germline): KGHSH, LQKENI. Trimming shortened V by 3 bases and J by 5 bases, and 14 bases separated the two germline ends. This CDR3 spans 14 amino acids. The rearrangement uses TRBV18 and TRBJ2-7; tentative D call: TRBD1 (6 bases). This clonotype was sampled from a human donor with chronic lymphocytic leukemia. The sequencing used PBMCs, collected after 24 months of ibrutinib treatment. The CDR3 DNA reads TGTGCCAGCTCACCCACAGGGACCAGCAACGAGCAGTACTTC. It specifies CASSPTGTSNEQYF. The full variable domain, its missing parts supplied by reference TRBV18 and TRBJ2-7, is NAGVMQNPRHLVRRRGQEARLRCSPMKGHSHVYWYRQLPEEGLKFMVYLQKENIIDESGMPKERFSAEFPKEGPSILRIQQVVRGDSAAYFCASSPTGTSNEQYFGPGTRLTVT.